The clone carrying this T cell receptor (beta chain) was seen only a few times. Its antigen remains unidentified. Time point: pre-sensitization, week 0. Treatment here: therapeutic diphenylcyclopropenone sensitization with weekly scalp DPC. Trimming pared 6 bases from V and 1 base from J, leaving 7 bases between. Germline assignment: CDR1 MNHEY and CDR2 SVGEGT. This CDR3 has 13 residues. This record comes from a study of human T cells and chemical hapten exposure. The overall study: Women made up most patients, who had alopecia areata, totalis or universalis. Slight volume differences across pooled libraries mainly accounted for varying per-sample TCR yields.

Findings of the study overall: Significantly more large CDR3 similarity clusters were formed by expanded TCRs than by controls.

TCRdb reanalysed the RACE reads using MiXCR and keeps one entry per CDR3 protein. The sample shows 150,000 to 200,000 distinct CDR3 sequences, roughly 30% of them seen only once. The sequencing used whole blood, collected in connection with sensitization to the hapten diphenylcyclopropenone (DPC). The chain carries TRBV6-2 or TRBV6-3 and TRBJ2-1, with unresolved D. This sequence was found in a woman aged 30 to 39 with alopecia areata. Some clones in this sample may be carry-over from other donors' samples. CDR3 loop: CASRLPSYNEQFF. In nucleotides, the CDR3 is TGTGCCAGCAGGTTGCCGTCCTACAATGAGCAGTTCTTC.